Below, one TCR beta chain is given with its context. Its antigen is not identified. The data stem from a study of CD8+ T cells in alopecia areata. Turning to the study itself: Tofacitinib continued for 6 to 18 months and was then withheld for 6 months.

TCR sequencing used cDNA made by reverse transcription of extracted RNA. Profiling relied on immunoSEQ multiplex PCR, and the TCRdb table lists in-frame clones only, not all of them. The repertoire holds 140,000 to 150,000 clones, with roughly 50% as singletons. V lost 6 bases and J lost 3; bases outside the gene matches: 5. Germline V CDR1 and CDR2: MNHEY, SMNVEV (reference sequence). This CDR3 has 15 residues. Study-level points and caveats: Lesional scalp displayed greater clonality than normal scalp, most notably in alopecia totalis/universalis.

This TCR was recovered from a human donor with alopecia areata. J is TRBJ1-4 and V is TRBV27, with 9 bases lining up with TRBD1. Sequencing was performed on CD4+ T cells sorted from blood. For the CDR3, the DNA is TGTGCCAGCAGGCTACAGGGGGCTTCTAATGAAAAACTGTTTTTT. It encodes CASRLQGASNEKLFF.